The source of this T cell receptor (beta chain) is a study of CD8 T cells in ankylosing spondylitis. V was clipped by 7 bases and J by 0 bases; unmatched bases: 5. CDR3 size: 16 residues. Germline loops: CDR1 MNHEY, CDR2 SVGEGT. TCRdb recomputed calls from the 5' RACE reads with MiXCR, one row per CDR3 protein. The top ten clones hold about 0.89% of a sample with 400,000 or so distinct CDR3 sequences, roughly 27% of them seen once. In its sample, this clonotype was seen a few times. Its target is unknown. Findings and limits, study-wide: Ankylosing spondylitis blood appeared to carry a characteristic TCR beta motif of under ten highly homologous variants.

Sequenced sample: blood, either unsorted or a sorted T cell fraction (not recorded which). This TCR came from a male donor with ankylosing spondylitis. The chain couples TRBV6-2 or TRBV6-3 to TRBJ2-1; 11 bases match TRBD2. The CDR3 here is CASTLSGRGSYNEQFF. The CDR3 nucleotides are TGTGCCAGCACCCTTAGCGGGAGGGGCTCCTACAATGAGCAGTTCTTC.